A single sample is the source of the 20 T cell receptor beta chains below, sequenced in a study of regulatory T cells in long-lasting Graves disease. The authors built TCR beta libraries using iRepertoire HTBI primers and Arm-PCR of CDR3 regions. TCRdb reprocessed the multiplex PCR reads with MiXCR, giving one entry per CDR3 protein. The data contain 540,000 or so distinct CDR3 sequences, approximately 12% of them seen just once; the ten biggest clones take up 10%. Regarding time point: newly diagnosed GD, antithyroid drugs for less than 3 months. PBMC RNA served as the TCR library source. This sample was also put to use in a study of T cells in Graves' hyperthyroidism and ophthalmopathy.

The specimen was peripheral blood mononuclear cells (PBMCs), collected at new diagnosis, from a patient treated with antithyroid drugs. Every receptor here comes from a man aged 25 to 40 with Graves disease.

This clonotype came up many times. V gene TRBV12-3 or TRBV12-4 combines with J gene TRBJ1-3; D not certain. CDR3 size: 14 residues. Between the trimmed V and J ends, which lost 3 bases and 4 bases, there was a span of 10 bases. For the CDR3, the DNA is TGTGCCAGCAGTTTTAGACGGGGAGGAAACACCATATATTTT. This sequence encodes CASSFRRGGNTIYF.

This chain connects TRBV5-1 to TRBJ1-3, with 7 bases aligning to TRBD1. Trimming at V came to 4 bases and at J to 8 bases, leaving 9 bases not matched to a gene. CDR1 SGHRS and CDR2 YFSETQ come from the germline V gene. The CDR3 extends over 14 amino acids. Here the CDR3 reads CASSVAGTVDTIYF. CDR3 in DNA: TGCGCCAGCAGCGTGGCCGGGACAGTAGACACCATATATTTT.

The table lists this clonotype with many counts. The CDR3 sequence: CSVELAALAEQYF. The CDR3 nucleotides read TGCAGCGTTGAACTAGCGGCCCTGGCCGAGCAGTACTTC. The chain uses TRBV29-1 and TRBJ2-7; 7 positions match TRBD2. Germline V gene data show CDR1 as SQVTM and CDR2 as ANQGSEA. The CDR3 covers 13 residues. V shed 2 bases, J shed 6 bases, and the junction held 7 bases outside the gene matches.

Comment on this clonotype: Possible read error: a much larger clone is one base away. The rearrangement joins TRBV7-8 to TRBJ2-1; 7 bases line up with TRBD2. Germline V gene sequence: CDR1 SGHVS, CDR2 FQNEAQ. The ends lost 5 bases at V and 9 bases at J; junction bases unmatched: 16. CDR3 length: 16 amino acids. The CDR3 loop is CASSPVRGGSPGEQFF. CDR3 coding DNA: TGTGCCAGCAGCCCTGTAAGGGGAGGGAGTCCTGGTGAGCAGTTCTTC.

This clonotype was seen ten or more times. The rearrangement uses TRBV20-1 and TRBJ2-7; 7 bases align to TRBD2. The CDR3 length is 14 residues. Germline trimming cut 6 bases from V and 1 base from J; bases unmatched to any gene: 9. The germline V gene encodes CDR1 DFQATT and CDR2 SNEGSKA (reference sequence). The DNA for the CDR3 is TGCAGTGCAATGAAAAAAGCGGGATCCTACGAGCAGTACTTC. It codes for CSAMKKAGSYEQYF.

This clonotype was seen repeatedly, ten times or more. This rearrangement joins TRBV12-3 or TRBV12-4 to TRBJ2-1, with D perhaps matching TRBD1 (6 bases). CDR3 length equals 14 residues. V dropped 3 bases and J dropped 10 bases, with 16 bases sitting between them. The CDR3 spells CASSLWGPEGEQFF. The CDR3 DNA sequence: TGTGCCAGCAGTTTGTGGGGGCCCGAAGGAGAGCAGTTCTTC.

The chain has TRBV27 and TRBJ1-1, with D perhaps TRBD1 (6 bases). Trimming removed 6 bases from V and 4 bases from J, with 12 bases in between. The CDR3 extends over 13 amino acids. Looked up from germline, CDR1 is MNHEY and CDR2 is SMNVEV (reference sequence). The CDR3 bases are TGTGCCAGCAGCACAGGGTTGAGCACTGAAGCTTTCTTT. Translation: CASSTGLSTEAFF.

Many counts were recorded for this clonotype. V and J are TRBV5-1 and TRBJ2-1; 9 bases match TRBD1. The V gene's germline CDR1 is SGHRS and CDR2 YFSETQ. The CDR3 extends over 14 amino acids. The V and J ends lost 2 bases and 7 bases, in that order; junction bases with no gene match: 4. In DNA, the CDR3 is TGCGCCAGCAGCTTTGGACAGGGGCTGAATGAGCAGTTCTTC. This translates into CASSFGQGLNEQFF.

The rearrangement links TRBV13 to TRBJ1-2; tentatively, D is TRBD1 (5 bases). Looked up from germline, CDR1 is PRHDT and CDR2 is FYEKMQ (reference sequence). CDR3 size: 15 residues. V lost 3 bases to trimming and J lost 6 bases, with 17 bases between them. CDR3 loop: CASSFRARMADGYTF. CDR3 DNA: TGTGCCAGCAGCTTCAGGGCTCGCATGGCGGATGGCTACACCTTC. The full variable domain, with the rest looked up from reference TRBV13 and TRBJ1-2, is AAGVIQSPRHLIKEKRETATLKCYPIPRHDTVYWYQQGPGQDPQFLISFYEKMQSDKGSIPDRFSAQQFSDYHSELNMSSLELGDSALYFCASSFRARMADGYTFGSGTRLTVV.

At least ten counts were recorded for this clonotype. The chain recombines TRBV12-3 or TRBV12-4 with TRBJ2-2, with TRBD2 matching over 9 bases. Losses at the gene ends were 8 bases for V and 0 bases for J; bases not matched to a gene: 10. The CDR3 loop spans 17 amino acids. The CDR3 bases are TGTGCCAGCTCGGCCATAGCGGGAGTGGCGAACACCGGGGAGCTGTTTTTT. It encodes CASSAIAGVANTGELFF.

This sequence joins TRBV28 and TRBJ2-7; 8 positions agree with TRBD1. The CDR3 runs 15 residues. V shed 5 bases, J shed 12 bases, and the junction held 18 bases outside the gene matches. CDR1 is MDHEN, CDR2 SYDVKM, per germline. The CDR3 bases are TGTGCCAGCAGTCCCCGCCTAACCGGACAGGGAGAGATGTACTTC. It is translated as CASSPRLTGQGEMYF.

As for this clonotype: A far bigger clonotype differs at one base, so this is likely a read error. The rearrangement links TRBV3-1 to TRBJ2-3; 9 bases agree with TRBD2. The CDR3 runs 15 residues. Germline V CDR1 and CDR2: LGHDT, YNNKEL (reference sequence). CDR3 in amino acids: CASIGGRAATDMQYF. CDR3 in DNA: TGTGCCAGCATTGGCGGGAGGGCCGCCACAGATATGCAGTATTTT.

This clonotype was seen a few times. This CDR3 reads CASSLEGGRDYEQYF. For the CDR3, the DNA is TGCGCCAGCAGCTTGGAAGGGGGTCGGGACTACGAGCAGTACTTC. V is TRBV5-1 and J is TRBJ2-7, with D maybe TRBD1 (6 bases). Germline CDR1 is SGHRS and CDR2 is YFSETQ. V lost 0 bases, J lost 3 bases, and 13 bases lay in between. The CDR3 totals 15 residues. Supplemented by reference TRBV5-1 and TRBJ2-7, the full variable domain reads KAGVTQTPRYLIKTRGQQVTLSCSPISGHRSVSWYQQTPGQGLQFLFEYFSETQRNKGNFPGRFSGRQFSNSRSEMNVSTLELGDSALYLCASSLEGGRDYEQYFGPGTRLTVT.

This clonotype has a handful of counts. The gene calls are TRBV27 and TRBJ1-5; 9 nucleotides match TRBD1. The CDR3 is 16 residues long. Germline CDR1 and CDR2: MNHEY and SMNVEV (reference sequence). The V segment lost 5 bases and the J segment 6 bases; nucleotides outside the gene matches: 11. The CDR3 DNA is TGTGCCAGCAGTCAAGTCCCGGGACAGGGCGGTCAGCCCCAGCATTTT. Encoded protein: CASSQVPGQGGQPQHF.

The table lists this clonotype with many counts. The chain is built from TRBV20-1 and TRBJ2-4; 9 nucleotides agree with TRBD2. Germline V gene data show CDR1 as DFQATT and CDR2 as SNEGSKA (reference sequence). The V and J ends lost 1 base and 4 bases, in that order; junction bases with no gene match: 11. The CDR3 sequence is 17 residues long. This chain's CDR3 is CSARVAGGYLGKNIQYF. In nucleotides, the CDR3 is TGCAGTGCTAGAGTTGCGGGAGGGTACCTGGGGAAAAACATTCAGTACTTC.

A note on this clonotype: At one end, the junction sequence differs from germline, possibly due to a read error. The CDR3 protein is CANSFQGSGNTIYF. CDR3 DNA sequence: TGTGCCAACAGCTTCCAGGGGTCTGGAAACACCATATATTTT. The rearrangement joins TRBV13 to TRBJ1-3, with D perhaps TRBD1 (6 bases). The CDR3 consists of 14 residues. Germline CDR1 and CDR2: PRHDT and FYEKMQ (reference sequence).

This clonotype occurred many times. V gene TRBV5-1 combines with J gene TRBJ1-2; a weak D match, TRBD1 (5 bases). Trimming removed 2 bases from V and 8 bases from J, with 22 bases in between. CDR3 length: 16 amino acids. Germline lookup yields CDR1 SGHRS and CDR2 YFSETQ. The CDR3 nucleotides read TGCGCCAGCAGCTTAGACTTCCCTGCCAGGGACGGAGGCTACACCTTC. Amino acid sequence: CASSLDFPARDGGYTF.

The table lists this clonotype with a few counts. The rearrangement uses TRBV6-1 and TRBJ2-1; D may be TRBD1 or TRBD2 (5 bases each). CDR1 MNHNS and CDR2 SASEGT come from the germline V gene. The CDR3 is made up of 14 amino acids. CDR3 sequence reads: CAILKRGTYNEQFF. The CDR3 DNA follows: TGTGCAATCCTGAAGAGGGGAACCTACAATGAGCAGTTCTTC.

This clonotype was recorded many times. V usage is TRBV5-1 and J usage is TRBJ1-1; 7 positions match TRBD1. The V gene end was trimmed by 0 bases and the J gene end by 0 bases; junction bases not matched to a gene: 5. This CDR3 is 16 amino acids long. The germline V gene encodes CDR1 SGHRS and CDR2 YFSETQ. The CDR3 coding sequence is TGCGCCAGCAGCTTGGCCGGGACAGATATGAACACTGAAGCTTTCTTT. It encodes CASSLAGTDMNTEAFF.

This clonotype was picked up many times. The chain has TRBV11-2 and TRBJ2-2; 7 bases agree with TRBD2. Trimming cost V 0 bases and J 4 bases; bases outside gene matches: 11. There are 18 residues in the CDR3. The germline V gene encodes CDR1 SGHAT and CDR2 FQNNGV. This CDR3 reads CASSLDRGLADSTGELFF. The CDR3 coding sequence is TGTGCCAGCAGCTTAGATCGGGGTCTAGCGGACTCCACCGGGGAGCTGTTTTTT.